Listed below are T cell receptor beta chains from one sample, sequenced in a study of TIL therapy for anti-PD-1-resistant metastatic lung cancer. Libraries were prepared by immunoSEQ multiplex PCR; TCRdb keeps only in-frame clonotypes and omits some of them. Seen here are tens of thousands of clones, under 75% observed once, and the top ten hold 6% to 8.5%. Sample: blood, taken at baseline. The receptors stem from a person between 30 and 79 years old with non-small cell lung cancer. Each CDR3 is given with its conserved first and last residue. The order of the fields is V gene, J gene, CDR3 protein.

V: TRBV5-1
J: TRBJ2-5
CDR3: CASSPGGAQETQYF

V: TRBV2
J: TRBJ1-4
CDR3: CASSDFPPESANEKLFF

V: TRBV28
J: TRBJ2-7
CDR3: CASSFREPNYEQYF

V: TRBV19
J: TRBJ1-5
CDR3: CASSIAADQPQHF

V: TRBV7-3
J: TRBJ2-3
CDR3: CASSRTGTDTQYF

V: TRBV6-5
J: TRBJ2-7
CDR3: CASSRTSLGEQYF

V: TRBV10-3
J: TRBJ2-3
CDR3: CAISESPTGQDTQYF

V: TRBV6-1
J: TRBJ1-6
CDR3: CASSEARNSPLHF

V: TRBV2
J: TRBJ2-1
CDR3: CASSGASGFYNEQFF

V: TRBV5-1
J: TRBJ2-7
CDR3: CASSLEIGSPGYF

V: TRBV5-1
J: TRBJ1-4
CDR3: CASSLALGDLNEKLFF

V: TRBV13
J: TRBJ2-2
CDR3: CASSPRSGELFF

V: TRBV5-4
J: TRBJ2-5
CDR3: CASSFPDQETQYF

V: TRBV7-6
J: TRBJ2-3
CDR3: CASSLVSGSTDTQYF

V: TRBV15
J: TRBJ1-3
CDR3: CATSRARPPEPGNTIYF

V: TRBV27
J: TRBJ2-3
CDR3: CASSSASGETDTQYF

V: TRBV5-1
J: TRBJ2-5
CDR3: CASSLGLAQETQYF

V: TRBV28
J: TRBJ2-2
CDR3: CASSPLRLAGGLGTGELFF

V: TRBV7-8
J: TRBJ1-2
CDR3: CASSLGRNYGYTF

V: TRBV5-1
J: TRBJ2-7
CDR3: CASSPAPGSYEQYF

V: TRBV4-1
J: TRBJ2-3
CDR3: CASSQEGVDTQYF

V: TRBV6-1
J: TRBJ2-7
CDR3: CASSEVPRGSYEQYF

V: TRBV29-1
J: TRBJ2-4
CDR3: CSVEVGSREGINIQYF

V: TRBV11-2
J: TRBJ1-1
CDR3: CASSLQQGYTEAFF

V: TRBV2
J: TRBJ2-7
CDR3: CASKGLSSYEQYF

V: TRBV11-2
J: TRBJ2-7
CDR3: CASSLDWRVEQYF

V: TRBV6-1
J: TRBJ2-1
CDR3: CASSATSGKSKNEQFF

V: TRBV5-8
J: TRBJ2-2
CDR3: CASSIRGTNTGELFF

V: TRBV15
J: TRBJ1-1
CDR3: CATSYGESTEAFF

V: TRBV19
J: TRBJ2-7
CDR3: CASSKDPGQGMVEQYF

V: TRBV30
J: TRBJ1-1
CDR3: CAWSLVNTEAFF

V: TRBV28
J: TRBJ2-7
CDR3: CASGDLSSYEQYF

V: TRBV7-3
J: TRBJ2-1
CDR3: CASSSTRRDSYNEQFF